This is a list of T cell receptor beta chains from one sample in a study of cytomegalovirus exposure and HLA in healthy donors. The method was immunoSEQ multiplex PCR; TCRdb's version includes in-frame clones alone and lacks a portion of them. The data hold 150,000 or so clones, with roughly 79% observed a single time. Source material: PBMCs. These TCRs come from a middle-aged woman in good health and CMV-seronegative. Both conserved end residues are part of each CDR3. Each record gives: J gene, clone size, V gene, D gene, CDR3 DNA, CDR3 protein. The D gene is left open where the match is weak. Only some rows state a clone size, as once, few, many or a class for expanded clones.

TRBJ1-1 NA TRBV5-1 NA TGCGCCAGCAGCTTGGTCCCGGGACAGAACACTGAAGCTTTCTTT CASSLVPGQNTEAFF
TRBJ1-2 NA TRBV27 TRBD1 TGTGCCAGCAGTCGCAGGGGGCAGGGCTACACCTTC CASSRRGQGYTF
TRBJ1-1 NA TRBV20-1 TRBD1 TGCAGTGCGCAAGACAGGGTTCGAGCTTTCTTT CSAQDRVRAFF
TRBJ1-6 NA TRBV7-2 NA TGTGCCAGCAGATACGATCTGGTTAGGGGGTCACCCCTCCACTTT CASRYDLVRGSPLHF
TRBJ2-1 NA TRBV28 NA TGTGCCAGCAGTCCATTCTACAATGAGCAGTTCTTC CASSPFYNEQFF
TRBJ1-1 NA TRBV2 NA TGTGCCAGCAGTGAGTGGACAATGAACACTGAAGCTTTCTTT CASSEWTMNTEAFF
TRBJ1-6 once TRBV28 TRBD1 TGTGCCAGCAGTTTATATACAGGGGGCATTTCACCCCTCCACTTT CASSLYTGGISPLHF
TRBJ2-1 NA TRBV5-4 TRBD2 TGTGCCAGCAGCCGGGATTGGACTAGTCCTCTCTCCTACAATGAGCAGTTCTTC CASSRDWTSPLSYNEQFF
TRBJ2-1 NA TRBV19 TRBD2 TGTGCCAGTAGTGGACTAGCGGGAGTTTTGGAGCAGTTCTTC CASSGLAGVLEQFF
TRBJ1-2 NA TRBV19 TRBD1 TGTGCCAGTAGTATGACAGGGGGCAACTATGGCTACACCTTC CASSMTGGNYGYTF
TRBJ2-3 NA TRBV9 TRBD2 TGTGCCAGCAGCGCCCGATTGGAGGCGGGAGGGCCTAGGGATACGCAGTATTTT CASSARLEAGGPRDTQYF
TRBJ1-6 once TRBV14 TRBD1 TGTGCCAGCAGCCCATTGACAGGGTACCAACTCCACTTT CASSPLTGYQLHF
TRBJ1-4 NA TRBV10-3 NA TGTGCCATCTCGAACGGGGGTGAAAAACTGTTTTTT CAISNGGEKLFF
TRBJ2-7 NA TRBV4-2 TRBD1 TGTGCCAGCAGCCCAATCGCTCCAAAAGGAACGGGACAGGGACTTTACGAGCAGTACTTC CASSPIAPKGTGQGLYEQYF